The rows below give T cell receptor beta chains drawn from one sample of a study of blood T cell repertoires in COVID-19. Sequencing used immunoSEQ multiplex PCR; TCRdb keeps in-frame clones, though not all of them. The sample records a few hundred thousand clones, 80% to 95% being singletons. The sequencing input was PBMCs or T cells enriched from blood (not recorded which). The receptors were gathered from a man younger than 35 who had recovered from COVID-19. CDR3s include the opening cysteine and the closing phenylalanine or tryptophan. The order of the fields is CDR3 DNA, CDR3 protein, J gene, D gene, V gene, clone size. A D gene is named only where the DNA matches it firmly. Only some rows state a clone size, as once, few, many or a class for expanded clones.

DNA: TGTGCCAGCAGCCGGGGACAGGGGAAAGGGCAAGAGACCCAGTACTTC
CDR3: CASSRGQGKGQETQYF
J: TRBJ2-5
D: TRBD1
V: TRBV9
size: NA

DNA: TGCAGCGTTGAACTACTGTGGGATACGCAGTATTTT
CDR3: CSVELLWDTQYF
J: TRBJ2-3
D: NA
V: TRBV29-1
size: NA

DNA: TGCGCCAGCAGCTTGGCAGGGGCTGGAAACACCATATATTTT
CDR3: CASSLAGAGNTIYF
J: TRBJ1-3
D: NA
V: TRBV5-1
size: NA

DNA: TGTGCCAGCAGCGACGACTCGGGAGATACGCAGTATTTT
CDR3: CASSDDSGDTQYF
J: TRBJ2-3
D: NA
V: TRBV9
size: NA

DNA: TGTGCCATCAGTGAGTCCGGACATGGCACTGAAGCTTTCTTT
CDR3: CAISESGHGTEAFF
J: TRBJ1-1
D: NA
V: TRBV10-3
size: NA

DNA: TGTGCCAGCAGTTTATCACCCCCCTTTGCGGGAGCACGCCGCGTGACCCAGTACTTC
CDR3: CASSLSPPFAGARRVTQYF
J: TRBJ2-5
D: TRBD2
V: TRBV27
size: once

DNA: TGTGCTAGTGGATCTCCACAGGGTTTGAACACTGAAGCTTTCTTT
CDR3: CASGSPQGLNTEAFF
J: TRBJ1-1
D: NA
V: TRBV12-5
size: NA

DNA: TGTGCCAGTAGCACACTAGCAGATGAGACCCAGTACTTC
CDR3: CASSTLADETQYF
J: TRBJ2-5
D: NA
V: TRBV19
size: NA

DNA: TGTGCCAGCAGCTCACACAGCGGAAACACCATATATTTT
CDR3: CASSSHSGNTIYF
J: TRBJ1-3
D: NA
V: TRBV11-3
size: NA

DNA: TGTGCCAGCAGCTTACTGACAGGGAACACTGAAGCTTTCTTT
CDR3: CASSLLTGNTEAFF
J: TRBJ1-1
D: NA
V: TRBV7-9
size: NA

DNA: TGTGCCAGCAGCCTGGGAGAGATCTATGGCTACACCTTC
CDR3: CASSLGEIYGYTF
J: TRBJ1-2
D: NA
V: TRBV3-1/TRBV3-2
size: NA

DNA: TGTGCCAGCAGCCCCTCCGGGACAGAGAATTCACCCCTCCACTTT
CDR3: CASSPSGTENSPLHF
J: TRBJ1-6
D: TRBD1
V: TRBV7-9
size: NA

DNA: TGTGCCAGCAGCCATCACTACCTACGCGTCCGGGGAGAGGAAAAACTGTTTTTT
CDR3: CASSHHYLRVRGEEKLFF
J: TRBJ1-4
D: NA
V: TRBV3-1/TRBV3-2
size: once

DNA: TGTGCCAGCAGCCAATACAGGGGGCGGATGAACACTGAAGCTTTCTTT
CDR3: CASSQYRGRMNTEAFF
J: TRBJ1-1
D: TRBD1
V: TRBV14
size: NA

DNA: TGTGCCAGCTCTAGGGGGAATTCACCCCTCCACTTT
CDR3: CASSRGNSPLHF
J: TRBJ1-6
D: NA
V: TRBV28
size: NA

DNA: TGTGCCAGCAGTTTATATTACAGGGTCGGAAGGTCACCCCTCCACTTT
CDR3: CASSLYYRVGRSPLHF
J: TRBJ1-6
D: NA
V: TRBV27
size: NA

DNA: TGTGCCAGCAGCGACCGGGTGACCTACGAGCAGTACTTC
CDR3: CASSDRVTYEQYF
J: TRBJ2-7
D: NA
V: TRBV5-6
size: NA

DNA: TGTGCCAGCAGCGTAGTGGCGGGCCAAGGGAGCACTGAAGCTTTCTTT
CDR3: CASSVVAGQGSTEAFF
J: TRBJ1-1
D: NA
V: TRBV9
size: once

DNA: TGTGCCACCAGTGATGCCGGGACAGGGCAAGAGACCCAGTACTTC
CDR3: CATSDAGTGQETQYF
J: TRBJ2-5
D: TRBD1
V: TRBV24-1
size: NA

DNA: TGTGCCAGCAGCCCAAGAGGATACGAGCAGTACTTC
CDR3: CASSPRGYEQYF
J: TRBJ2-7
D: NA
V: TRBV2
size: NA

DNA: TGTGCCATCAGTGCCCGGACAACGAACACTGAAGCTTTCTTT
CDR3: CAISARTTNTEAFF
J: TRBJ1-1
D: NA
V: TRBV10-3
size: NA

DNA: TGTGCCAGCAGCCAGGGGGGGGTTAACACCGGGGAGCTGTTTTTT
CDR3: CASSQGGVNTGELFF
J: TRBJ2-2
D: TRBD2
V: TRBV3-1/TRBV3-2
size: NA

DNA: TGCGCCAGCAGCCTTTCTAGCGGGAGGGTAGATACGCAGTATTTT
CDR3: CASSLSSGRVDTQYF
J: TRBJ2-3
D: TRBD2
V: TRBV4-1
size: NA

DNA: TGTGCCACCAGTGAACATGGGACACTTCTAGAGACCCAGTACTTC
CDR3: CATSEHGTLLETQYF
J: TRBJ2-5
D: NA
V: TRBV24-1
size: NA

DNA: TGTGCCACCAGCAGAGGCATGCTAGCGGGGAACTACGAGCAGTACTTC
CDR3: CATSRGMLAGNYEQYF
J: TRBJ2-7
D: TRBD2
V: TRBV15
size: NA

DNA: TGTGCCAGCAGGAGGCAGGGTGTCGGAAACCATTCACCCCTCCACTTT
CDR3: CASRRQGVGNHSPLHF
J: TRBJ1-6
D: NA
V: TRBV27
size: NA

DNA: TGTGCCAGCAGCCCCCCGGGAGAAAAACTGTTTTTT
CDR3: CASSPPGEKLFF
J: TRBJ1-4
D: NA
V: TRBV3-1/TRBV3-2
size: NA

DNA: TGTGCCAGCAGCGAAACAGGGATAACTGAAGCTTTCTTT
CDR3: CASSETGITEAFF
J: TRBJ1-1
D: NA
V: TRBV2
size: NA

DNA: TGTGCCAGTAGTCCGGACTACTCCTACGAGCAGTACTTC
CDR3: CASSPDYSYEQYF
J: TRBJ2-7
D: NA
V: TRBV19
size: few

DNA: TGTGCCAGCAGCTTAGCTCTAGCGGGGGACAATGAGCAGTTCTTC
CDR3: CASSLALAGDNEQFF
J: TRBJ2-1
D: TRBD2
V: TRBV7-8
size: NA

DNA: TGTGCCAGCTCACCATTTACCGGGACAGACAATGAGCAGTTCTTC
CDR3: CASSPFTGTDNEQFF
J: TRBJ2-1
D: TRBD1
V: TRBV18
size: NA

DNA: TGTGCCAGCCGTTTCTCAGGGAACACTGAAGCTTTCTTT
CDR3: CASRFSGNTEAFF
J: TRBJ1-1
D: NA
V: TRBV12-3/TRBV12-4
size: few

DNA: TGTGCCAGGAGATTGAATACGTTCGTTTTTTCTGAAGCTTTCTTT
CDR3: CARRLNTFVFSEAFF
J: TRBJ1-1
D: NA
V: TRBV25-1
size: once

DNA: TGTGCCAGCAGCCCAAACGCAGGGGCAACTAATGAAAAACTGTTTTTT
CDR3: CASSPNAGATNEKLFF
J: TRBJ1-4
D: NA
V: TRBV14
size: NA

DNA: TGTGCCAGCAGCTTAGACCCCCCCGGGGCCCAGCATTTT
CDR3: CASSLDPPGAQHF
J: TRBJ1-5
D: NA
V: TRBV7-8
size: NA

DNA: TGTGCCACCAGCAGAGTCCCGGGGACCTACGAGCAGTACTTC
CDR3: CATSRVPGTYEQYF
J: TRBJ2-7
D: NA
V: TRBV15
size: NA

DNA: TGTGCCAGCAGCTTCTATAGGACAGTTGAAGCTTTCTTT
CDR3: CASSFYRTVEAFF
J: TRBJ1-1
D: NA
V: TRBV7-8
size: NA

DNA: TGCGCCAGCAGCTTGGCCGGGACTAGCGGGAGTAAAGAGACCCAGTACTTC
CDR3: CASSLAGTSGSKETQYF
J: TRBJ2-5
D: TRBD2
V: TRBV5-1
size: once

DNA: TGTGCCAGCAGCGTAGGGACAGGGAAATTTGGGGCCAACGTCCTGACTTTC
CDR3: CASSVGTGKFGANVLTF
J: TRBJ2-6
D: TRBD1
V: TRBV9
size: NA

DNA: TGTGCCAGCAGGCTGGACAGGGTCTACAATCAGCCCCAGCATTTT
CDR3: CASRLDRVYNQPQHF
J: TRBJ1-5
D: TRBD1
V: TRBV2
size: NA

DNA: TGTGCCAGCACAACCGGGGGAGGCTACACTGAAGCTTTCTTT
CDR3: CASTTGGGYTEAFF
J: TRBJ1-1
D: NA
V: TRBV28
size: NA

DNA: TGTGCCAGCAAGCGAGGGAAATTTGCAACTAATGAAAAACTGTTTTTT
CDR3: CASKRGKFATNEKLFF
J: TRBJ1-4
D: NA
V: TRBV13
size: once

DNA: TGTGCCAGCCGGGACAGGCTCTACGAGCAGTACTTC
CDR3: CASRDRLYEQYF
J: TRBJ2-7
D: TRBD1
V: TRBV28
size: NA

DNA: TGTGCCAGCAGCTTACAGGGGGCGCATGGTGGCTACACCTTC
CDR3: CASSLQGAHGGYTF
J: TRBJ1-2
D: TRBD1
V: TRBV5-4
size: NA